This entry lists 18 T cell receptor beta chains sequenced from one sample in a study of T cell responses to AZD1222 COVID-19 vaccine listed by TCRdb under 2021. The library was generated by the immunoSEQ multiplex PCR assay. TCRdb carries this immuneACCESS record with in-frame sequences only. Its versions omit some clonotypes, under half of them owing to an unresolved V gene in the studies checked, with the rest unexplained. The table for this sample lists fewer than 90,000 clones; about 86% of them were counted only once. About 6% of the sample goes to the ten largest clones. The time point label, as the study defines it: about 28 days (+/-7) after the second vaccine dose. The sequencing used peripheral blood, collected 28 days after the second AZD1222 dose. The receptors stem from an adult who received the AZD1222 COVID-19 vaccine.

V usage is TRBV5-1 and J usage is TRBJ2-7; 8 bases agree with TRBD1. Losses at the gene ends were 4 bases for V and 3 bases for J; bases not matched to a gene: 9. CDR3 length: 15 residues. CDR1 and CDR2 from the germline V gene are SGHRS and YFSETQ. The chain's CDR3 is CASSTETGALYEQYF. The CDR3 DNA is TGCGCCAGCAGCACCGAGACAGGGGCCCTCTACGAGCAGTACTTC.

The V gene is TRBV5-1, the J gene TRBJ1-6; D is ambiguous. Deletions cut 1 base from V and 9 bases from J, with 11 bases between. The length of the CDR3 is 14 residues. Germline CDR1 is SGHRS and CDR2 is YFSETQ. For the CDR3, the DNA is TGCGCCAGCAGCTTGTTGGGGAACGGTTCACCCCTCCACTTT. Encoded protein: CASSLLGNGSPLHF.

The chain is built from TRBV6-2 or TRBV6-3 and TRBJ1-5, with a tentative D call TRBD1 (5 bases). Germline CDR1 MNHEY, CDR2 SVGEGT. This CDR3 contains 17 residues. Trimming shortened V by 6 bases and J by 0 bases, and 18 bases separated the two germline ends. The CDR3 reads CASSDPGGLPSNQPQHF. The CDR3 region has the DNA TGTGCCAGCAGCGATCCCGGGGGTCTGCCTAGCAATCAGCCCCAGCATTTT.

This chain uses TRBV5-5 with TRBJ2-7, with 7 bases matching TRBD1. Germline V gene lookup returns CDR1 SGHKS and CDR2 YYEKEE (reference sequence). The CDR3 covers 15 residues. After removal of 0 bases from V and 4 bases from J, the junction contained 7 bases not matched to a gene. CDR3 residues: CASSLGILQGYEQYF. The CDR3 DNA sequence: TGTGCCAGCAGCTTGGGGATACTACAGGGGTACGAGCAGTACTTC.

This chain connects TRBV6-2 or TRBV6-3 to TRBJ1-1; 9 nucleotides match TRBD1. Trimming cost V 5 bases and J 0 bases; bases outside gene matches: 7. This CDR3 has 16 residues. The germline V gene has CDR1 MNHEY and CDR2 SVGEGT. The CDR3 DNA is TGTGCCAGCAGTCCGAGGACAGGGGCCATGAACACTGAAGCTTTCTTT. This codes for CASSPRTGAMNTEAFF.

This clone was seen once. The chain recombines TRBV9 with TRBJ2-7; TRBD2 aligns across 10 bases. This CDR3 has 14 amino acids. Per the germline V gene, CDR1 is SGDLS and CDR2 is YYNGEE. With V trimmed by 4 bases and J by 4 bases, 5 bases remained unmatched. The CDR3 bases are TGTGCCAGCAGCCAGGGGACTAGCGAATACGAGCAGTACTTC. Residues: CASSQGTSEYEQYF.

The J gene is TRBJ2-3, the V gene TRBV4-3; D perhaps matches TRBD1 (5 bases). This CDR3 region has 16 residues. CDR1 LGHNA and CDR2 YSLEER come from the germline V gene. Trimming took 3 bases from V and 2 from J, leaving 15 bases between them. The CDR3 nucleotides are TGCGCCAGCAGCCAGGTGGACACTGGCTACACAGATACGCAGTATTTT. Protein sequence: CASSQVDTGYTDTQYF.

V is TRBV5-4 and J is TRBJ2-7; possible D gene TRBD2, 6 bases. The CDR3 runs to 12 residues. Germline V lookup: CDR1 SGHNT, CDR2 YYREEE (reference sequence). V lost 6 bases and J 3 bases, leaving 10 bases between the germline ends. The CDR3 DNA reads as TGTGCCAGCACCGCGGGGAACTACGAGCAGTACTTC. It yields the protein CASTAGNYEQYF.

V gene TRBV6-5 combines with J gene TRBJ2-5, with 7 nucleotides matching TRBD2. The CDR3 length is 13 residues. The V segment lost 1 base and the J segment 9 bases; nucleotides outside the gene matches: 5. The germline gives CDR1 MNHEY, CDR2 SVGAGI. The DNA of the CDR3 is TGTGCCAGCAGTTACTTTGTTCGGGGGGCCCAGTACTTC. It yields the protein CASSYFVRGAQYF.

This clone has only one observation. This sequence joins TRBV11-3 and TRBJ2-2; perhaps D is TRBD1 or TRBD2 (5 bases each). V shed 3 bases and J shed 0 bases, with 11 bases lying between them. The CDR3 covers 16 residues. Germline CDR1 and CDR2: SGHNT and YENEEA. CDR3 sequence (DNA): TGTGCCAGCAGCTTGAATGGGGGTACGAACACCGGGGAGCTGTTTTTT. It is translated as CASSLNGGTNTGELFF.

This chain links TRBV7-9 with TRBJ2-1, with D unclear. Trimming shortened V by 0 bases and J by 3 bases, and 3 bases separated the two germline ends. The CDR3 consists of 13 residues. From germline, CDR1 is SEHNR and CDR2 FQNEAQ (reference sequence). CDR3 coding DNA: TGTGCCAGCAGCTTAGCGCTCTACAATGAGCAGTTCTTC. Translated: CASSLALYNEQFF.

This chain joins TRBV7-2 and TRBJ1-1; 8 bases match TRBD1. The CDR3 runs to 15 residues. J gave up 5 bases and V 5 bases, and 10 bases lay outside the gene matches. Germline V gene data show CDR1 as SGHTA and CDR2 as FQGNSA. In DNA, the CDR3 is TGTGCCAGCAGCCCCGACAGGGGTAGGGGAACTGAAGCTTTCTTT. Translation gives CASSPDRGRGTEAFF.

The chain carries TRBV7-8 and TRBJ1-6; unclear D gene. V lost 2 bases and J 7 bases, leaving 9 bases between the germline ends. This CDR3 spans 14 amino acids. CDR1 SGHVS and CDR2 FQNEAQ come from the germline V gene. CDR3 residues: CASSLIGGNSPLHF. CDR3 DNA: TGTGCCAGCAGCTTAATTGGCGGGAATTCACCCCTCCACTTT.

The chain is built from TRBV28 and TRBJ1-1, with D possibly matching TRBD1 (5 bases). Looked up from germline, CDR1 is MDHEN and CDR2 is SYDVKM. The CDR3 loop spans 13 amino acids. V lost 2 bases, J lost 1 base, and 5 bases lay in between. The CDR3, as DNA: TGTGCCAGCAGTTTAGGGGCGAACACTGAAGCTTTCTTT. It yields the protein CASSLGANTEAFF. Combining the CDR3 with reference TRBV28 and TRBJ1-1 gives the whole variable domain DVKVTQSSRYLVKRTGEKVFLECVQDMDHENMFWYRQDPGLGLRLIYFSYDVKMKEKGDIPEGYSVSREKKERFSLILESASTNQTSMYLCASSLGANTEAFFGQGTRLTVV.

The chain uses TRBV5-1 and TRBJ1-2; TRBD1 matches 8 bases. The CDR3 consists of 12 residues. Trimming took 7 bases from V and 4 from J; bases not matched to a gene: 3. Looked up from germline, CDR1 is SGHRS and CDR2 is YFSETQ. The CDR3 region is CASGQGSYGYTF. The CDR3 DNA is TGCGCCAGCGGACAGGGAAGCTATGGCTACACCTTC.

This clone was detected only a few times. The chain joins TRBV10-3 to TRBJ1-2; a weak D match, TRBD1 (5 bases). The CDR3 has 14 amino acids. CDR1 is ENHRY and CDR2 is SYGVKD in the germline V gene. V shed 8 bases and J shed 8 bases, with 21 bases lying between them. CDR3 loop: CAIRGRENREGYTF. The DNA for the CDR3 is TGTGCCATCCGAGGCAGGGAGAATCGCGAGGGCTACACCTTC.

The CDR3 DNA sequence: TGTGCCAGCTCACCTTGGGACAGCCCCCCGGCGGCCAACGTCCTGACTTTC. This gives the protein CASSPWDSPPAANVLTF. This sequence joins TRBV18 and TRBJ2-6, with 7 bases lining up with TRBD1. The length of the CDR3 is 17 residues. Germline V gene lookup returns CDR1 KGHSH and CDR2 LQKENI. V shed 3 bases, J shed 6 bases, and the junction held 11 bases outside the gene matches.

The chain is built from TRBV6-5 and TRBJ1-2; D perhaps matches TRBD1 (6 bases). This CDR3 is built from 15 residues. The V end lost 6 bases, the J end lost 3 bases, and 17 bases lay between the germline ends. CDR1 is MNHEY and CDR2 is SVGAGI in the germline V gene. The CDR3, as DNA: TGTGCCAGCAGGGGCCCGCGCAGGGGCGACTATGGCTACACCTTC. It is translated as CASRGPRRGDYGYTF.